This T cell receptor (beta chain) is drawn from a study of OX40 agonist ivuxolimab in advanced cancers. Method: immunoSEQ multiplex PCR; TCRdb's copy keeps in-frame clones and lacks some. The sample includes over 150,000 clones, 90% to 95% of them seen just once. CDR1 is LNHDA, CDR2 SQIVND, per germline (reference sequence). There are 14 residues in the CDR3. The germline V and J ends were trimmed by 3 bases and 8 bases, with 13 bases remaining between them. Sequences were derived from CD4+ or CD8+ T cells sorted from blood, sampled in a trial of the OX40 agonist ivuxolimab. This rearrangement joins TRBV19 to TRBJ1-4, with D unresolved. The source of this sequence is an adult with an advanced solid tumor such as melanoma, head and neck, liver or kidney cancer. This CDR3 reads CASSIHRRPEKLFF. CDR3 coding DNA: TGTGCCAGTAGTATCCACCGCAGACCGGAAAAACTGTTTTTT.